One sample yielded the 11 T cell receptor beta chains listed below, sequenced in a study of response to subunit inactivated influenza vaccine. Each CDR3 protein is one row after TCRdb ran MiXCR on the RT-PCR reads. The sample has about 610,000 distinct CDR3 sequences; 11% to 15% are singletons. Sequenced here: PBMCs from blood, sampled roughly 12 days after vaccination. The source is a man aged 50-60 years who received an inactivated influenza vaccine.

The V call is TRBV24-1, the J call TRBJ2-5; 11 positions agree with TRBD1. Germline trimming cut 9 bases from V and 5 bases from J; bases unmatched to any gene: 4. The CDR3 is 13 residues long. Germline assignment: CDR1 KGHDR and CDR2 SFDVKD. CDR3 DNA: TGTGCCACCGGACAGGGGGCTAGGGAGACCCAGTACTTC. Translating it yields CATGQGARETQYF.

This clonotype occurred a few times. This rearrangement joins TRBV30 to TRBJ2-2; D not certain. The length of the CDR3 is 12 residues. The germline V gene encodes CDR1 GTSNPN and CDR2 SVGIG (reference sequence). Trimming cost V 2 bases and J 7 bases, with 8 bases left between them. The DNA of the CDR3 is TGTGCCTGGAGTCGGGCGCGCGGGGAGCTGTTTTTT. It specifies CAWSRARGELFF.

The chain combines TRBV9 with TRBJ2-1; tentatively, D is TRBD2 (5 bases). The CDR3 length is 17 residues. Trimming stripped 0 bases from V and 0 bases from J, with 13 bases between. CDR1 and CDR2 (germline): SGDLS, YYNGEE. The CDR3 is CASSVGAGRSSYNEQFF. The CDR3 DNA reads as TGTGCCAGCAGCGTAGGCGCGGGTAGGAGCTCCTACAATGAGCAGTTCTTC.

This clonotype was observed many times. J is TRBJ2-7 and V is TRBV20-1, with 10 bases identical to TRBD1. CDR1 is DFQATT, CDR2 SNEGSKA, per germline (reference sequence). This CDR3 spans 14 amino acids. The V and J ends lost 4 bases and 3 bases, in that order; junction bases with no gene match: 6. The CDR3 DNA reads TGCAGTGCTAACCCGGGACAGGGGAACTACGAGCAGTACTTC. Encoded protein: CSANPGQGNYEQYF.

The table lists this clonotype with many counts. The chain links TRBV2 to TRBJ1-5; the D is unclear. CDR1 SNHLY and CDR2 FYNNEI come from the germline V gene. V was shortened by 6 bases and J by 7 bases, with 13 bases between the two germline ends. This CDR3 has 13 amino acids. CDR3 in DNA: TGTGCCAGCAGGAAGCTCGGATACCAGCCCCAGCATTTT. This gives the protein CASRKLGYQPQHF.

This clonotype was observed a few times. The chain has TRBV27 and TRBJ1-5; D unclear. The CDR3 consists of 13 residues. Germline V gives CDR1 MNHEY, CDR2 SMNVEV (reference sequence). Deletions cut 3 bases from V and 7 bases from J, with 10 bases between. In DNA, the CDR3 is TGTGCCAGCAGTTTGAGAGGGTTGCAGCCCCAGCATTTT. Translation gives CASSLRGLQPQHF.

The rearrangement links TRBV24-1 to TRBJ2-5, with D perhaps TRBD1 (6 bases). The CDR3 covers 15 residues. CDR1 KGHDR and CDR2 SFDVKD come from the germline V gene. The ends were cut back, 5 bases at V and 2 bases at J, with 14 bases in the middle. CDR3 in amino acids: CATSGTGTLQETQYF. The CDR3 nucleotides are TGTGCCACCAGTGGGACCGGGACACTTCAAGAGACCCAGTACTTC.

The chain combines TRBV27 with TRBJ2-7; 9 nucleotides line up with TRBD1. Germline CDR1 is MNHEY and CDR2 is SMNVEV (reference sequence). V lost 5 bases to trimming and J lost 4 bases; unmatched junction nucleotides: 6. The CDR3 extends over 14 amino acids. CDR3 amino acids: CASSVTGGRYEQYF. The DNA of the CDR3 is TGTGCCAGCAGTGTAACAGGGGGCAGGTACGAGCAGTACTTC.

This clonotype has a handful of counts. This chain uses TRBV4-2 with TRBJ2-1, with 10 nucleotides matching TRBD2. Trimming removed 2 bases from V and 4 bases from J; junction bases left unmatched: 5. The length of the CDR3 is 16 residues. Germline V gene lookup returns CDR1 LGHNA and CDR2 YNFKEQ. This CDR3 reads CASSQIPGLAYNEQFF. CDR3 sequence (DNA): TGTGCCAGCAGCCAAATTCCGGGACTAGCGTACAATGAGCAGTTCTTC.

This chain connects TRBV20-1 to TRBJ1-5, with a weak D call TRBD1 (5 bases). Looked up from germline, CDR1 is DFQATT and CDR2 is SNEGSKA (reference sequence). Trimming stripped 1 base from V and 3 bases from J, with 16 bases between. The CDR3 has 16 amino acids. The CDR3: CSARGGRAINNQPQHF. As DNA, the CDR3 is TGCAGTGCTAGAGGGGGCAGGGCGATTAACAATCAGCCCCAGCATTTT.

This clonotype turned up a few times. V gene TRBV6-1 combines with J gene TRBJ1-2, with D possibly being TRBD1 (6 bases). Germline V CDR1 and CDR2: MNHNS, SASEGT. V was clipped by 3 bases and J by 2 bases, with 16 bases between them. The CDR3 is made up of 16 amino acids. As DNA, the CDR3 is TGTGCCAGCAGTGATTTAGGGGGATGGCTCAACTATGGCTACACCTTC. It specifies CASSDLGGWLNYGYTF.